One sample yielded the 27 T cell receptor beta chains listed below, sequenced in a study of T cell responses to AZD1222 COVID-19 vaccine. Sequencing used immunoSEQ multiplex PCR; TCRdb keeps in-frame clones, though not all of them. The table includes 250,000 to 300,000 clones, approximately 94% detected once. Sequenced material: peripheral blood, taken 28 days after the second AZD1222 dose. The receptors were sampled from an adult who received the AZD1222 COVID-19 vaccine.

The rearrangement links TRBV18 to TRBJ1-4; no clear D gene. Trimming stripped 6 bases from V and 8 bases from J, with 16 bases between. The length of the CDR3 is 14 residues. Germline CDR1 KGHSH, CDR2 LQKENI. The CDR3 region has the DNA TGTGCCAGCTCCCCCGAGTTTGGAATGGAAAAACTGTTTTTT. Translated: CASSPEFGMEKLFF.

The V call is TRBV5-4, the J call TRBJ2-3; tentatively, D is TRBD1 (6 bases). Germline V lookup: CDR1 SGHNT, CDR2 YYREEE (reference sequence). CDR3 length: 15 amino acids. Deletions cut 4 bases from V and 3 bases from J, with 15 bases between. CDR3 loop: CASSIRGGATDTQYF. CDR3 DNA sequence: TGTGCCAGCAGCATCCGAGGGGGAGCGACAGATACGCAGTATTTT.

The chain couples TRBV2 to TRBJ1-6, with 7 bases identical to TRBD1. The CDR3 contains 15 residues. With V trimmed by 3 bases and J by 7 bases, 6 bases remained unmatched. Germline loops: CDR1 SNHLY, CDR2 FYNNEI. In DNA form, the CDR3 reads TGTGCCAGCAGTGAGACAGGGATGGGAAATTCACCCCTCCACTTT. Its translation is CASSETGMGNSPLHF.

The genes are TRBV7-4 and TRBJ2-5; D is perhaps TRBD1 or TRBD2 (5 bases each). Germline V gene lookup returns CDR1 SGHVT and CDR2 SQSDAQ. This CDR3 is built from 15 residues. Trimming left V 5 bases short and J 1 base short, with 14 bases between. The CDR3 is CASSQRTGRQETQYF. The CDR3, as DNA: TGTGCCAGCAGCCAAAGGACGGGGCGCCAAGAGACCCAGTACTTC.

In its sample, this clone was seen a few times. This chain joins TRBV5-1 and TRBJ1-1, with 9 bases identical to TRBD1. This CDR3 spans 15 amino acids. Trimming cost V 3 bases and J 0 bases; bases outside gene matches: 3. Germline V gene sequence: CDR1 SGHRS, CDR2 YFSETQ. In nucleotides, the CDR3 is TGCGCCAGCAGCTGGACAGGGGTTATGAACACTGAAGCTTTCTTT. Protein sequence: CASSWTGVMNTEAFF.

Here the CDR3 DNA reads TGTGCCAGCAGCTTAGAGGGGTACTACGAGCAGTACTTC. Translating gives CASSLEGYYEQYF. V and J are TRBV7-2 and TRBJ2-7; maybe TRBD1 (5 bases). The CDR3 extends over 13 amino acids. Trimming stripped 1 base from V and 3 bases from J, with 7 bases between. Per germline, CDR1 SGHTA and CDR2 FQGNSA.

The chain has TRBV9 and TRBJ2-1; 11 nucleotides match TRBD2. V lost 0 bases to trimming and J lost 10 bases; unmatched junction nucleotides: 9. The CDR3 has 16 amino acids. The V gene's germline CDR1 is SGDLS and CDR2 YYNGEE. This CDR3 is CASSVAPTSGNNEQFF. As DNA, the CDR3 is TGTGCCAGCAGCGTAGCTCCGACTAGCGGGAATAACGAGCAGTTCTTC.

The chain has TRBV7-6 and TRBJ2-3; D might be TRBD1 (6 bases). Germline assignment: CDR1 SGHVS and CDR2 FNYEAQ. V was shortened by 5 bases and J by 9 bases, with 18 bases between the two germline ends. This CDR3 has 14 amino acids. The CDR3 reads CASSPSTGPETQYF. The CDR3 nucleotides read TGTGCCAGCAGCCCATCGACAGGCCCCGAGACGCAGTATTTT.

CDR3 bases: TGTGCCAGCAGCTTTACCGGACGGATAACAGATACGCAGTATTTT. Its translation is CASSFTGRITDTQYF. The chain uses TRBV5-6 and TRBJ2-3; no clear D gene. The CDR3 has 15 residues. Looked up from germline, CDR1 is SGHDT and CDR2 is YYEEEE. V was pared by 2 bases and J by 3 bases, with 13 bases between.

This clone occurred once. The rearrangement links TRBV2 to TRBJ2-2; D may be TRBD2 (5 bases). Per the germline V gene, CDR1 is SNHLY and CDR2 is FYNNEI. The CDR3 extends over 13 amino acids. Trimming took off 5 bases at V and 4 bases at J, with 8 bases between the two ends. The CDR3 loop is CASSLTTTGELFF. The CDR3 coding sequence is TGTGCCAGCAGTTTGACTACCACCGGGGAGCTGTTTTTT.

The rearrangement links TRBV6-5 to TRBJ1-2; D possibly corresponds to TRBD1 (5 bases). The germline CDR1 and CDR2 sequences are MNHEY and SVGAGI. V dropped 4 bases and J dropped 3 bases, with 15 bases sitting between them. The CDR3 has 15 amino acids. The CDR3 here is CASSSPGRDDYGYTF. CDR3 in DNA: TGTGCCAGCAGTTCGCCGGGGAGGGACGACTATGGCTACACCTTC.

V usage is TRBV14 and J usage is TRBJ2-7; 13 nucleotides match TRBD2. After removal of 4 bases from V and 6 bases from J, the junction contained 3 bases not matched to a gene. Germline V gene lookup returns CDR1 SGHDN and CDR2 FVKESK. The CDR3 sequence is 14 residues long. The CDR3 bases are TGTGCCAGCAGCCCAAGGACTAGCGGGAGCGAGCAGTACTTC. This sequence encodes CASSPRTSGSEQYF.

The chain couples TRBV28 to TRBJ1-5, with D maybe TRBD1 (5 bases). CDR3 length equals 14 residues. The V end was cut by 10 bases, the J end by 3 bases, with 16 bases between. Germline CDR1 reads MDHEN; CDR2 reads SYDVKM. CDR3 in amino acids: CATASREFNQPQHF. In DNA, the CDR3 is TGTGCCACCGCAAGCAGGGAGTTCAATCAGCCCCAGCATTTT.

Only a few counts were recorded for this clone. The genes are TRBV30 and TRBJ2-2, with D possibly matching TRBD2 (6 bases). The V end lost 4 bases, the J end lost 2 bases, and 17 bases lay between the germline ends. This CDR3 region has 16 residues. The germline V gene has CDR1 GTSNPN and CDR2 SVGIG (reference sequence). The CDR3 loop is CAWTRGTRLNTGELFF. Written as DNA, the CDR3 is TGTGCCTGGACCCGCGGGACCCGCTTAAACACCGGGGAGCTGTTTTTT.

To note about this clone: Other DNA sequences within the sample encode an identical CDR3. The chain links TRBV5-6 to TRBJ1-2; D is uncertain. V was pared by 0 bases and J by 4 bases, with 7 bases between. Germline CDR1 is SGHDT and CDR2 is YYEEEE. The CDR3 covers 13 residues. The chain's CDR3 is CASSLGTAYGYTF. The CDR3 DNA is TGTGCCAGCAGCTTGGGAACCGCCTATGGCTACACCTTC.

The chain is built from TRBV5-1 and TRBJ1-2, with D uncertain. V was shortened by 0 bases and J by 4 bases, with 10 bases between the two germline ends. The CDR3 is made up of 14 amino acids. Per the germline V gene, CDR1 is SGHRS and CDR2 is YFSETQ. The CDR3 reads CASSLGRSGYGYTF. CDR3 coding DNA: TGCGCCAGCAGCTTGGGACGGTCGGGCTATGGCTACACCTTC. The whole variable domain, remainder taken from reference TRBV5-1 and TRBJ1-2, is KAGVTQTPRYLIKTRGQQVTLSCSPISGHRSVSWYQQTPGQGLQFLFEYFSETQRNKGNFPGRFSGRQFSNSRSEMNVSTLELGDSALYLCASSLGRSGYGYTFGSGTRLTVV.

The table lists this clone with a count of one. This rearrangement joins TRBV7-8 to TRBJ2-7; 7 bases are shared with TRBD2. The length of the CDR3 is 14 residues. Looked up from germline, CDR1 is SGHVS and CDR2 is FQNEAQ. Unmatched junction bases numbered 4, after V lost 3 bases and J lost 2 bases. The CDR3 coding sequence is TGTGCCAGCAGCTTTAGCGGGCTACCCTACGAGCAGTACTTC. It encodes CASSFSGLPYEQYF.

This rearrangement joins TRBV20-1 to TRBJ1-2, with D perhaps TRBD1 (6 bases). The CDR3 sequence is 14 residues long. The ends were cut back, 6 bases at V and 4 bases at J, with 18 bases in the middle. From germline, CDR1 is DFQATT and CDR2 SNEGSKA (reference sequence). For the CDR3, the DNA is TGCAGTGCCAGTACCGTACAGGGCGCCTATGGCTACACCTTC. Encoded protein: CSASTVQGAYGYTF.

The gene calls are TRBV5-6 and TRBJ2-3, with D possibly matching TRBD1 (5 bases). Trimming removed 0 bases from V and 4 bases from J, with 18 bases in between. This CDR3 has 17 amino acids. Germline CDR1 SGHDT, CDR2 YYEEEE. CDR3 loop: CASSLVRDPWGPDTQYF. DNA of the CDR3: TGTGCCAGCAGCTTGGTAAGAGATCCGTGGGGCCCAGATACGCAGTATTTT.

CDR3 DNA: TGTGCCACCAGTGATCCGGGACAGGGGGATAACATTCAGTACTTC. This sequence encodes CATSDPGQGDNIQYF. The V gene is TRBV24-1, the J gene TRBJ2-4, with TRBD1 matching 11 bases. This CDR3 is 15 amino acids long. The ends lost 3 bases at V and 7 bases at J; junction bases unmatched: 4. Germline V gives CDR1 KGHDR, CDR2 SFDVKD.

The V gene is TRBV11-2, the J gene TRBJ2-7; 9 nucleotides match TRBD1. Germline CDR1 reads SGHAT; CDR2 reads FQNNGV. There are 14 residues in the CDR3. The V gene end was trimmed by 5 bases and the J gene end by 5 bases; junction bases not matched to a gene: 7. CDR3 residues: CASSPRGQGNEQYF. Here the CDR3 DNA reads TGTGCCAGCAGCCCCCGGGGACAGGGTAACGAGCAGTACTTC.

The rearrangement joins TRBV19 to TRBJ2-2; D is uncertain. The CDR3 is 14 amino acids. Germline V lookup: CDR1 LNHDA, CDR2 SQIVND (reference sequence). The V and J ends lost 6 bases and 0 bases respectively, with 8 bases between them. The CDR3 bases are TGTGCCAGTAGGTATTACCCGAACACCGGGGAGCTGTTTTTT. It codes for CASRYYPNTGELFF.

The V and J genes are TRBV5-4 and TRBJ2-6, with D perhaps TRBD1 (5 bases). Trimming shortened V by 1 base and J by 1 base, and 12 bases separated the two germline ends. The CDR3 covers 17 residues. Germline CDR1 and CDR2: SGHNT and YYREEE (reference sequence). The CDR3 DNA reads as TGTGCCAGCAGCTTGAGAATAGGGGTTTCTGGGGCCAACGTCCTGACTTTC. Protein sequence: CASSLRIGVSGANVLTF.

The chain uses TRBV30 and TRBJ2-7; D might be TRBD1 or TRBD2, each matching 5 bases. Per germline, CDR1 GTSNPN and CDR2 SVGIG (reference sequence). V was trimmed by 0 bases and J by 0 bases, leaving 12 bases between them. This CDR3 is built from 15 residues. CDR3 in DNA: TGTGCCTGGAGTGTTAAAGGGACCCTCTCCTACGAGCAGTACTTC. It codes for CAWSVKGTLSYEQYF.

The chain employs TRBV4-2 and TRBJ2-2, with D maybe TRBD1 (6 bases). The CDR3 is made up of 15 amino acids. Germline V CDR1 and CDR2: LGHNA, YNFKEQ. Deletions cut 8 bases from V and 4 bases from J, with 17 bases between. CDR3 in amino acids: CASGLGGAVTGELFF. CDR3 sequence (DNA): TGTGCCAGCGGACTTGGGGGCGCAGTCACCGGGGAGCTGTTTTTT.

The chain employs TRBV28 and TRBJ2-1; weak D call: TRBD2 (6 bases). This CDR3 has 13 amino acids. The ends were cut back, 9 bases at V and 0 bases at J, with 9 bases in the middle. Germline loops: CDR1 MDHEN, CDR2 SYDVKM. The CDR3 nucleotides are TGTGCCAGTAGACTAGGCTCCTACAATGAGCAGTTCTTC. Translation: CASRLGSYNEQFF.

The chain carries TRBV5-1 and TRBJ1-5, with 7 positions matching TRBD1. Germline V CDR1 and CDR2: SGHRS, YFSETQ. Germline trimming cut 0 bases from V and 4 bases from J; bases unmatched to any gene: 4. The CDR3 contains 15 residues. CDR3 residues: CASSLGPGGNQPQHF. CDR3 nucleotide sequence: TGCGCCAGCAGCTTGGGGCCAGGGGGGAATCAGCCCCAGCATTTT. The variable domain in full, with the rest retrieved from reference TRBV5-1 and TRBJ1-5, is KAGVTQTPRYLIKTRGQQVTLSCSPISGHRSVSWYQQTPGQGLQFLFEYFSETQRNKGNFPGRFSGRQFSNSRSEMNVSTLELGDSALYLCASSLGPGGNQPQHFGDGTRLSIL.